This TCR beta chain came from a study of identical twins. Study-level points and caveats: Fewer insertions were carried by abundant cord blood beta clonotypes, but none was seen in memory repertoires.

The CDR3 is made up of 15 amino acids. V gave up 5 bases and J gave up 0 bases; unmatched junction bases: 3. Per germline, CDR1 MNHEY and CDR2 SVGEGT. This clonotype was observed a handful of times. Antigen: not known. Unique molecular identifiers were present on the cDNA, which also gained a universal primer site by template switching. TCRdb ran MiXCR on the 5' RACE reads and lists one entry per CDR3 protein. The table includes hundreds of thousands of distinct CDR3 sequences, around a sixth detected once. The same sample was also studied in work on T cells expressing NK-cell markers.

The source material was PBMCs. This sequence was found in a woman between 18 and 29 years old in good health. The V and J genes are TRBV6-2 or TRBV6-3 and TRBJ2-5; 10 positions match TRBD1. The CDR3 nucleotides are TGTGCCAGCAGTCCCGGGACAGGGGACCAAGAGACCCAGTACTTC. This encodes CASSPGTGDQETQYF.